This T cell receptor (beta chain) was captured by sequencing in a study of T cell repertoires in cytomegalovirus infection. Study information: TCR beta signatures that were public indicated CMV infection and matching HLA type. Whole-study findings and limits: Clonotype analysis showed dominance of the ex vivo response by HLA-C-restricted CMV-specific TCR beta clonotypes. The cumulative frequency of public TCR beta families distinguished individuals who carried CMV together with the relevant HLA.

Using its own MiXCR run on the reads, TCRdb lists one record per CDR3 protein. The table includes hundreds of thousands of distinct CDR3 sequences, 25% to 30% detected once. As for this clonotype: Its antigen is unidentified.

The specimen comprised cultured PBMCs, sampled from culture after CMV antigen stimulation. The receptor's source is a human donor in good health (CMV status not recorded). Some clones in this sample may be carry-over from other donors' samples.

CDR3 sequence (DNA): TGTGCCAGCAGTTTTCGACAGGGGCTGGGGGAGCAGTACTTC. This codes for CASSFRQGLGEQYF. The V and J genes are TRBV12-3 or TRBV12-4 and TRBJ2-7, with 8 bases identical to TRBD1. Trimming removed 3 bases from V and 7 bases from J; junction bases left unmatched: 8. The CDR3 totals 14 residues.